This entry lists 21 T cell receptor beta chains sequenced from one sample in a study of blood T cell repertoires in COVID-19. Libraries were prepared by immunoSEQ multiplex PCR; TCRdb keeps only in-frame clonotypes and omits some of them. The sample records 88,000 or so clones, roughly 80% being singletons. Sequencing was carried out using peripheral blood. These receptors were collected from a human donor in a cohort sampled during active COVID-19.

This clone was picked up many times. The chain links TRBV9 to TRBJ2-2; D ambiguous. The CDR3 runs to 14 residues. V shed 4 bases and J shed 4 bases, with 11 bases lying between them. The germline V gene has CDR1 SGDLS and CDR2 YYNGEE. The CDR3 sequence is CASSSAETTGELFF. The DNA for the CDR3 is TGTGCCAGCAGCTCGGCGGAAACCACCGGGGAGCTGTTTTTT.

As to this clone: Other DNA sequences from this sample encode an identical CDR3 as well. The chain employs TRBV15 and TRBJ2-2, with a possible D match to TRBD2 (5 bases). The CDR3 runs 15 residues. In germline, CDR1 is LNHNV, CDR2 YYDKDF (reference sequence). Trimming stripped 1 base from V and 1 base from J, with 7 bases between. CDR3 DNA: TGTGCCACCAGCAGAGCGGGATTGAACACCGGGGAGCTGTTTTTT. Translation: CATSRAGLNTGELFF.

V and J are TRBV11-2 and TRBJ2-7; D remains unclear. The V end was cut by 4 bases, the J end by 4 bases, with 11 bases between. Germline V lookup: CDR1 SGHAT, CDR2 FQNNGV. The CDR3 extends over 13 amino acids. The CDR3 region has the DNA TGTGCCAGCAGCTCCCCGCGACTGTACGAGCAGTACTTC. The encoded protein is CASSSPRLYEQYF.

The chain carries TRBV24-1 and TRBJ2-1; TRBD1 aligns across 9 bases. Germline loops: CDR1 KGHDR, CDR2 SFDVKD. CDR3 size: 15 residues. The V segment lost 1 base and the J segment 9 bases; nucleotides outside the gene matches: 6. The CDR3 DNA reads TGTGCCACCAGTGATTTTTACAGGGGGCAGGGTGAGCAGTTCTTC. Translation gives CATSDFYRGQGEQFF.

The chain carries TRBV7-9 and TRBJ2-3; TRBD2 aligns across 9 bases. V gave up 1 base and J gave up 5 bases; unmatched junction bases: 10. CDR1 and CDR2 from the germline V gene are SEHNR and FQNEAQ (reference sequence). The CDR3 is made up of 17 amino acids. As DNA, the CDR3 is TGTGCCAGCAGCTTAGGAGTAGCGGGAGTATCCGGAGATACGCAGTATTTT. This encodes CASSLGVAGVSGDTQYF.

The CDR3 bases are TGTGCCACCAGCCAACAGGGGACCACTGAAGCTTTCTTT. This codes for CATSQQGTTEAFF. This sequence joins TRBV15 and TRBJ1-1, with 7 nucleotides matching TRBD1. The CDR3 loop spans 13 amino acids. J gave up 4 bases and V 5 bases, and 4 bases lay outside the gene matches. CDR1 LNHNV and CDR2 YYDKDF come from the germline V gene (reference sequence).

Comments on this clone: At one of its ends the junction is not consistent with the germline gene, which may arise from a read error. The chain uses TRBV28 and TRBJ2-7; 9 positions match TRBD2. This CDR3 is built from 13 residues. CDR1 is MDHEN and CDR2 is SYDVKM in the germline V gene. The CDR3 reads CASSSLGLADRSF. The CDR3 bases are TGTGCCAGCAGTTCACTGGGACTAGCCGACCGAAGCTTC.

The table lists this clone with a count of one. The CDR3 DNA follows: TGTGCCAGCTCACCGATGGACAGCTCCTACGAGCAGTACTTC. Amino acid sequence: CASSPMDSSYEQYF. The chain combines TRBV18 with TRBJ2-7; a weak D match, TRBD1 (6 bases). Germline CDR1 KGHSH, CDR2 LQKENI. The V end lost 3 bases, the J end lost 0 bases, and 9 bases lay between the germline ends. The CDR3 runs to 14 residues.

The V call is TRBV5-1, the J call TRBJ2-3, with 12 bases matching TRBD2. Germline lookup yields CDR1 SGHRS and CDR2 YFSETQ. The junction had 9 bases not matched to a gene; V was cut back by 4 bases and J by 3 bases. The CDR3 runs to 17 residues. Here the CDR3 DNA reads TGCGCCAGCAGCGCAGACCTAGCGGGAGGGGGGACAGATACGCAGTATTTT. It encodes CASSADLAGGGTDTQYF. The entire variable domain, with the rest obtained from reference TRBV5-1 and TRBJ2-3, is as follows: KAGVTQTPRYLIKTRGQQVTLSCSPISGHRSVSWYQQTPGQGLQFLFEYFSETQRNKGNFPGRFSGRQFSNSRSEMNVSTLELGDSALYLCASSADLAGGGTDTQYFGPGTRLTVL.

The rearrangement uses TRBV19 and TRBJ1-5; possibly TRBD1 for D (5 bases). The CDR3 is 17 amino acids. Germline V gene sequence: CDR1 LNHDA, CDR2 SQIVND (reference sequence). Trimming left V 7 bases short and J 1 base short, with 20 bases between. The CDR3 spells CASTDARAMGSNQPQHF. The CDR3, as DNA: TGTGCCAGTACCGATGCCAGGGCCATGGGGAGCAATCAGCCCCAGCATTTT.

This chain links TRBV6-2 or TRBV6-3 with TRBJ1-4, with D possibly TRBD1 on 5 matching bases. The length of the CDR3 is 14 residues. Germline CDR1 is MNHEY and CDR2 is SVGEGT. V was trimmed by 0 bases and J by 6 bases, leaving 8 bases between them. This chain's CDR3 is CASSYSLGDEKLFF. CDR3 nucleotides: TGTGCCAGCAGTTACTCGTTAGGGGATGAAAAACTGTTTTTT.

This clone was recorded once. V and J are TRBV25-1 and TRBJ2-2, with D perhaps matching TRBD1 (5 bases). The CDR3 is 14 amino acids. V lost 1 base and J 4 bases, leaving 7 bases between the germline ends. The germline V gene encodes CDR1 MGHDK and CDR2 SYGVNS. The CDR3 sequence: CASSEFGATGELFF. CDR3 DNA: TGTGCCAGCAGTGAATTTGGGGCCACCGGGGAGCTGTTTTTT.

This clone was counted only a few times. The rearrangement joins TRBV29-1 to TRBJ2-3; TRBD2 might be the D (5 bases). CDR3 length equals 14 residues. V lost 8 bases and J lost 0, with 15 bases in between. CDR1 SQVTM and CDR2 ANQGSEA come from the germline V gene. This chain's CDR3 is CSLGSSDSTDTQYF. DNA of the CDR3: TGCAGCCTGGGCAGTAGCGACAGCACAGATACGCAGTATTTT.

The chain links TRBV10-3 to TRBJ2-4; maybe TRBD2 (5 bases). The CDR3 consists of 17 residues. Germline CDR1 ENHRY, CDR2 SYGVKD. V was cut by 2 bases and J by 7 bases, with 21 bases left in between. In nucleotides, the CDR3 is TGTGCCATCAGTGAGCCTCTAGGGCTCGGGGTTAGTAACATTCAGTACTTC. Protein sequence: CAISEPLGLGVSNIQYF.

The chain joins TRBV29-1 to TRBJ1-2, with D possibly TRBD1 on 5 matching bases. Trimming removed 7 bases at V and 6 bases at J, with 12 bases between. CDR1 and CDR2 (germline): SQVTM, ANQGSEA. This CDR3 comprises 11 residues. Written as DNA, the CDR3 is TGCAGCGCCAGGTCGGGGGATGGCTACACCTTC. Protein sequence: CSARSGDGYTF.

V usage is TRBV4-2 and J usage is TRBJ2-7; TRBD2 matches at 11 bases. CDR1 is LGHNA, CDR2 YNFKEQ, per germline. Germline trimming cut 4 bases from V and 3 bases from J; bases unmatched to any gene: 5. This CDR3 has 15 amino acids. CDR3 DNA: TGTGCCAGCAGCCTCATAGCGGGAGGGGACTACGAGCAGTACTTC. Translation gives CASSLIAGGDYEQYF.

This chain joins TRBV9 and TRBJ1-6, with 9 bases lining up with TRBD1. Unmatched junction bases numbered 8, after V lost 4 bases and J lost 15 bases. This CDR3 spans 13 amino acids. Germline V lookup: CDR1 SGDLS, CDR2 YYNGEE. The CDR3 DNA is TGTGCCAGCAGCCCTCGGACAGGGGCGGGCCTCCACTTT. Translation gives CASSPRTGAGLHF.

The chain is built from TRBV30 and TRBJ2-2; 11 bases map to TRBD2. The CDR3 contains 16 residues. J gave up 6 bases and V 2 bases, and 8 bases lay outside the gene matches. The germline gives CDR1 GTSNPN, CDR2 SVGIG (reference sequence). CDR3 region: CAWSQTTSGIAGELFF. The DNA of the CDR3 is TGTGCCTGGAGTCAAACGACTAGCGGGATAGCCGGGGAGCTGTTTTTT. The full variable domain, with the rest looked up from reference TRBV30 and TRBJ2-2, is SQTIHQWPATLVQPVGSPLSLECTVEGTSNPNLYWYRQAAGRGLQLLFYSVGIGQISSEVPQNLSASRPQDRQFILSSKKLLLSDSGFYLCAWSQTTSGIAGELFFGEGSRLTVL.

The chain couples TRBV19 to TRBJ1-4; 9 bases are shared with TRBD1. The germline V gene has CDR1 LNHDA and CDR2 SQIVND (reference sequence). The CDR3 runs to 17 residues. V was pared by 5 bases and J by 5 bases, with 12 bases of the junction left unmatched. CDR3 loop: CASSQGQGRSWNEKLFF. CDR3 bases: TGTGCCAGTAGTCAGGGACAGGGTCGAAGTTGGAATGAAAAACTGTTTTTT.

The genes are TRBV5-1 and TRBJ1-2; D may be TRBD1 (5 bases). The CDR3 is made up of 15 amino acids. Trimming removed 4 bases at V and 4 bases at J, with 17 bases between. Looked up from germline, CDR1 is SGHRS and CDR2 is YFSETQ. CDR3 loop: CASSPLGQGTYGYTF. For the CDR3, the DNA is TGCGCCAGCAGCCCACTCGGACAAGGTACCTATGGCTACACCTTC.

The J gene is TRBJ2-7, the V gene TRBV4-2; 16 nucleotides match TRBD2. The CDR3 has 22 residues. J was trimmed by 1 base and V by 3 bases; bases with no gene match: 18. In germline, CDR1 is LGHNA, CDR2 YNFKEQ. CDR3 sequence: CASSQTPYPGLAGGTTSYEQYF. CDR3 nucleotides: TGTGCCAGCAGCCAGACACCGTACCCGGGACTAGCGGGAGGGACAACTTCCTACGAGCAGTACTTC.